A selection of T cell receptor beta chains follows, all from one sample in a study of shared clonotypes between healthy human individuals. Clones were sequenced by immunoSEQ multiplex PCR, and TCRdb holds only the in-frame ones, with some missing. Seen here are some 2,100,000 clones, more than 85% observed once, and the top ten hold under 2%. The sequenced sample consisted of naive CD8+ T cells from PBMCs. These receptors originate from a man between 18 and 29 years old in good health. Some clones in this sample may be carry-over from other donors' samples. CDR3s include the opening cysteine and the closing phenylalanine or tryptophan. A D gene is named only where the DNA matches it firmly. Some rows have no size entry. The others give once, few or many, or a class for an expanded clone.

J	D	V	size	CDR3	DNA
TRBJ1-2	TRBD1	TRBV28	.	CASSRAQGAKGYTF	TGTGCCAGCAGCCGCGCCCAGGGGGCGAAAGGCTACACCTTC
TRBJ1-2	.	TRBV29-1	.	CSVDRFNYGYTF	TGCAGCGTTGACAGATTTAACTATGGCTACACCTTC
TRBJ2-1	.	TRBV2	.	CASSYPTGSSYNEQFF	TGTGCCAGCAGTTATCCAACCGGGAGCTCCTACAATGAGCAGTTCTTC
TRBJ2-7	.	TRBV27	.	CASSPLRGTPSYEQYF	TGTGCCAGCAGCCCCTTAAGGGGGACCCCCTCCTACGAGCAGTACTTC
TRBJ2-7	TRBD1	TRBV2	.	CASSRQGGREQYF	TGTGCCAGCAGCCGACAGGGGGGGAGGGAGCAGTACTTC
TRBJ2-2	TRBD2	TRBV28	.	CASSFGTSENTGELFF	TGTGCCAGCAGTTTTGGGACTAGCGAGAACACCGGGGAGCTGTTTTTT
TRBJ2-2	.	TRBV18	.	CASSPETLTGELFF	TGTGCCAGCTCACCGGAGACACTCACCGGGGAGCTGTTTTTT
TRBJ2-2	.	TRBV7-9	.	CASSRDLSGELFF	TGTGCCAGCAGCAGGGATCTTTCCGGGGAGCTGTTTTTT
TRBJ2-4	.	TRBV7-9	.	CASSSQMEAKNIQYF	TGTGCCAGCAGCTCCCAGATGGAGGCCAAAAACATTCAGTACTTC
TRBJ2-7	.	TRBV4-3	.	CASSHSLGGYEQYF	TGCGCCAGCAGCCACAGCCTAGGAGGGTACGAGCAGTACTTC
TRBJ2-7	.	TRBV28	.	CASSFGRGLMEQYF	TGTGCCAGCAGTTTTGGCAGGGGTCTGATGGAGCAGTACTTC
TRBJ2-2	.	TRBV4-2	.	CASGPNTGELFF	TGTGCCAGCGGACCCAACACCGGGGAGCTGTTTTTT
TRBJ1-5	TRBD1	TRBV9	.	CASGTGINQPQHF	TGTGCCAGCGGGACAGGGATCAATCAGCCCCAGCATTTT
TRBJ1-2	.	TRBV5-8	once	CASSWTDYYGYTF	TGTGCCAGCAGCTGGACGGACTACTATGGCTACACCTTC
TRBJ2-5	.	TRBV6-5	.	CASSSGPQETQYF	TGTGCCAGCAGCTCCGGACCCCAAGAGACCCAGTACTTC
TRBJ2-7	TRBD2	TRBV5-6	.	CASSLALMGGLDEQYF	TGTGCCAGCAGCTTGGCTTTGATGGGAGGGCTGGACGAGCAGTACTTC
TRBJ2-1	TRBD2	TRBV6-5	.	CASSRLADNEQFF	TGTGCCAGCAGCAGACTAGCGGACAATGAGCAGTTCTTC
TRBJ1-3	.	TRBV29-1	.	CSVALGGAGNTIYF	TGCAGCGTCGCTCTTGGGGGGGCTGGAAACACCATATATTTT
TRBJ1-5	.	TRBV15	.	CATSPGEGAQPQHF	TGTGCCACCAGCCCGGGAGAAGGGGCTCAGCCCCAGCATTTT
TRBJ2-2	.	TRBV29-1	.	CSVEDGAGELFF	TGCAGCGTTGAAGACGGAGCCGGGGAGCTGTTTTTT
TRBJ1-1	.	TRBV9	.	CASSPRPNTEAFF	TGTGCCAGCAGCCCACGGCCGAACACTGAAGCTTTCTTT
TRBJ1-1	.	TRBV5-4	.	CASSLNGYNTEAFF	TGTGCCAGCAGCTTGAACGGTTACAACACTGAAGCTTTCTTT
TRBJ1-3	TRBD1	TRBV27	.	CASSPDRGGNTIYF	TGTGCCAGCAGTCCGGACAGGGGCGGAAACACCATATATTTT
TRBJ1-5	TRBD1	TRBV6-5	.	CASSQGAGDQPQHF	TGTGCCAGCAGCCAGGGGGCGGGAGATCAGCCCCAGCATTTT
TRBJ2-5	.	TRBV18	.	CASPLSGEETQYF	TGTGCCAGCCCCCTCTCGGGGGAAGAGACCCAGTACTTC
TRBJ2-6	.	TRBV6-6	.	CASRGQANVLTF	TGTGCCAGCAGAGGACAGGCCAACGTCCTGACTTTC
TRBJ2-2	.	TRBV6-5	.	CASSYTGTRPGELFF	TGTGCCAGCAGTTATACGGGTACTAGGCCCGGGGAGCTGTTTTTT
TRBJ1-3	.	TRBV11-2	once	CASSWNIRGNTIYF	TGTGCCAGCAGCTGGAATATACGGGGAAACACCATATATTTT
TRBJ2-3	.	TRBV29-1	.	CSARSTDTQYF	TGCAGCGCAAGAAGCACAGATACGCAGTATTTT
TRBJ2-2	.	TRBV10-1	.	CASSESPNTGELFF	TGCGCCAGCAGTGAGTCCCCGAACACCGGGGAGCTGTTTTTT
TRBJ2-3	TRBD1	TRBV15	.	CATSRVPTGKADTQYF	TGTGCCACCAGCAGAGTCCCGACAGGGAAGGCAGATACGCAGTATTTT
TRBJ1-1	.	TRBV21-1	.	CASSKACTLAEAFF	TGTGCCAGCAGCAAAGCATGCACATTGGCTGAAGCTTTCTTT
TRBJ2-2	.	TRBV28	.	CASSSYSESLNTGELFF	TGTGCCAGCAGTTCCTATAGCGAAAGTCTAAACACCGGGGAGCTGTTTTTT
TRBJ2-7	TRBD1	TRBV28	.	CASSLIGQGIVGYEQYF	TGTGCCAGCAGTTTAATAGGACAGGGGATCGTTGGCTACGAGCAGTACTTC
TRBJ1-4	.	TRBV5-6	.	CASSLGAPSELFF	TGTGCCAGCAGCTTGGGGGCTCCTAGTGAACTGTTTTTT
TRBJ1-1	.	TRBV6-1	.	CASSMGQGAFF	TGTGCCAGCAGCATGGGGCAGGGAGCTTTCTTT
TRBJ2-7	.	TRBV21-1	.	CASGTGSEQYF	TGTGCCAGCGGGACAGGGAGCGAGCAGTACTTC
TRBJ2-7	.	TRBV9	.	CASSGGARNAYEQYF	TGTGCCAGCAGCGGGGGGGCTAGGAACGCCTACGAGCAGTACTTC
TRBJ2-3	.	TRBV10-3	.	CASGEVGATDTQYF	TGTGCCAGCGGGGAGGTGGGGGCTACAGATACGCAGTATTTT
TRBJ1-2	TRBD1	TRBV9	once	CASSGSTGLNYGYTF	TGTGCCAGCAGCGGGTCGACAGGGCTAAACTATGGCTACACCTTC
TRBJ1-1	.	TRBV4-1	.	CASSLSGASAFF	TGCGCCAGCAGCCTAAGCGGGGCTAGCGCTTTCTTT